The following is a TCR beta chain sequence with its context. The entry originates in a study of blood T cell repertoires in COVID-19. Study details: Whether acute or convalescent, the COVID-19 samples came from the United States, Italy and Spain.

The repertoire was sequenced with immunoSEQ multiplex PCR; TCRdb's copy has only in-frame clones and lacks some. The table lists around 300,000 clones, 90% of them singletons. Participant age was about 18 to 100 years, and participants resided in 24 US areas. Assignment of participants to cohorts was predicated upon participant-reported clinical history. Recovered participants had two consecutive negative NP/OP PCR tests, healthcare professional clearance, or symptom resolution. The germline CDR1 and CDR2 sequences are KGHDR and SFDVKD. This CDR3 contains 14 residues. Deletions cut 5 bases from V and 2 bases from J, with 12 bases between.

The origin of this receptor is a woman aged 25 to 45 who had recovered from COVID-19. The sample comprised PBMCs or T cells enriched from blood (not recorded which). The chain combines TRBV24-1 with TRBJ2-7; D remains ambiguous. The CDR3 is CATSGAPSPYEQYF. CDR3 bases: TGTGCCACCAGTGGGGCACCCTCCCCCTACGAGCAGTACTTC.